Below, one T cell receptor (beta chain) is given with its context. Sequencing used immunoSEQ multiplex PCR; TCRdb keeps in-frame clones, though not all of them. The sample holds about 350,000 clones, about 85% seen once. The source of the sample is a study of Ad26.COV2.S vaccination and SARS-CoV-2 variants. Stated treatment: around 19 received Ad26.COV2.S at low or high dose, single or two shots; about 5 received placebo; per-sample allocation not given. At day 63 after the first vaccine or placebo injection, samples were drawn. The CDR3 totals 18 residues. V shed 0 bases and J 0 bases; nucleotides not matched to a gene: 4. The V gene's germline CDR1 is SGHRS and CDR2 YFSETQ.

The TCR originated in a person aged 18-65 years who received the Ad26.COV2.S COVID-19 vaccine or a placebo. Sequenced material: peripheral blood, taken in a trial of Ad26.COV2.S vaccine versus placebo. This sequence joins TRBV5-1 and TRBJ2-7, with 15 bases fitting TRBD2. CDR3 residues: CASSLGTSGRAVSYEQYF. For the CDR3, the DNA is TGCGCCAGCAGCTTGGGGACTAGCGGGAGGGCTGTCTCCTACGAGCAGTACTTC. The variable domain in full, completed from reference TRBV5-1 and TRBJ2-7, reads KAGVTQTPRYLIKTRGQQVTLSCSPISGHRSVSWYQQTPGQGLQFLFEYFSETQRNKGNFPGRFSGRQFSNSRSEMNVSTLELGDSALYLCASSLGTSGRAVSYEQYFGPGTRLTVT.